This entry concerns a single TCR beta chain. This clonotype was counted only a few times. What antigen it recognizes has not been identified. No quality values exist for individual bases; no much larger clone is one base distant. This sample was included in a study of molecular identifiers for immune sequencing clone quantification (dated by TCRdb to 2016 to 2019). Broadly, across the study: In a replicate experiment, RNA from roughly 20,000 or 100,000 naive CD8 T cells was split into five aliquots, four of which were sequenced. The study was a methods study using CD8 T cells to benchmark molecular-identifier clustering-based TCR repertoire sequencing (MIDCIRS) and TCR RNA copy counting. General findings and caveats noted by the study authors: Spiked-in Jurkat TCR RNA equivalent to a single cell was reported to be detectable even among 750,000 to 1,000,000 naive CD8 T cells. Approximately 3 recovered TCR RNA copies per cell were obtained by modeling, versus about 10 by digital PCR, implying a capture efficiency of approximately 27%. Naive libraries contained spiked-in Jurkat TCR RNA (more than nine copies' worth), which is not part of the donor repertoire. Highly expanded clone sizes could be underestimated if identical TCR molecules share a barcode. When barcode sub-clustering was omitted, TCR diversity was inflated by chimeric consensus sequences, with chimeras reaching as high as 47%. Clones above 20 RNA copies held over 98% of molecules in CMV-specific effector cells but under 1% in naive cells.

The library was produced with PCR. The reads were generated on a NextSeq 500. Bulk TCR libraries were prepared as previously described, using TCR primers listed in Table S5. Purification of total RNA was performed with the Qiagen AllPrep DNA/RNA kit. Reads from multiple sequencing runs of the same library were pooled before analysis. Processing in the source paper ran as follows. Reads were retained only if an exact TCR constant sequence was present, and the retained reads were trimmed to 150 nt and grouped according to their 12-nt molecular barcodes. Reads inside each barcode group were sub-clustered using a 15% Levenshtein threshold, and a quality-weighted consensus sequence was constructed for each RNA molecule. Non-functional sequences were removed, as were lower-count sequences one edit away from another. On the basis of fitting two negative binomial distributions, barcode sub-clusters with fewer than 20% of the maximum read count were discarded. The public reads were reanalyzed by TCRdb: fastp trimming at Q25, MiXCR alignment, in-frame beta chains only. CDR3 protein duplicates are merged, each entry listing the most common genes and DNA. The V and J calls follow TCRdb's processing rather than the paper's. This sample holds under 800,000 distinct CDR3 sequences; 25% were observed only once. The ten largest clones capture approximately 0.75% of the sample.

Libraries of naive CD8 T cells were built from about 20,000 to 1,000,000 sorted cells, with 10%, 30% or 50% of the purified RNA used. Naive CD8 T cells were FACS-sorted as CD8+CD4-CCR7+CD45RA+ on a BD FACSAria II into RLT Plus buffer. Roughly 10 TCR copies' worth of Jurkat RNA were spiked into roughly 17,000-1,100,000 naive CD8 T cell samples to test detection sensitivity. Enrichment of CD8 T cells was done with RosetteSep CD8+ T Cell Enrichment Cocktail plus Ficoll-Paque, and ACK red cell lysis came afterward. V and J lose 1 base and 7 bases, and a span of 16 bases separates them. The CDR3, cysteine through phenylalanine, is 15 amino acids long. The retained sequence is limited to the CDR3, 45 bases, with the frame set at the first base. From the germline V gene (reference sequence), CDR1 is LNHDA and CDR2 is SQIVND.

Specimen: naive CD8+ T cells from blood, with Jurkat cell RNA spiked in. The cell subset or site label, read with the paper, signifies: FACS-sorted CD8+CD4-CCR7+CD45RA+ naive T cells. The TCR originated in a human donor in good health. Some libraries in this study had Jurkat cell RNA spiked in. In this chain, TRBV19 is recombined with TRBJ1-2; the D region possibly corresponds to TRBD1 (5 bases align). The CDR3 protein sequence reads: CASSIAGRAPVGYTF. The nucleotide sequence is TGTGCCAGTAGTATAGCCGGCAGGGCCCCTGTTGGCTACACCTTC.